The text below deals with one T cell receptor (beta chain). No antigen is known for it. This sample was taken from a study of cytomegalovirus exposure and HLA in healthy donors. Study results and caveats: Later genetic work tied a missense DCLRE1C variant to beta-chain V and J trimming. The likely origin of a cluster of highly shared sequence variants was a sequencing artifact.

It was with 60 Vbeta and 13 Jbeta primers that the PCR ran. The protocol was immunoSEQ multiplex PCR, while the TCRdb copy is restricted to in-frame clones and leaves out a portion. The sample carries approximately 86,000 clones, around 85% recorded once. CDR3 length: 15 amino acids. V was trimmed by 3 bases and J by 9 bases, leaving 15 bases between them. CDR1 is ENHRY and CDR2 is SYGVKD in the germline V gene. The clonotype comes from a man in his forties in good health and CMV-seropositive. Sequencing was done on a sample of PBMCs. The chain couples TRBV10-3 to TRBJ1-6; D uncertain. The CDR3 region has the DNA TGTGCCATCAGTGACGGGCCAGACGCGGGTTCACCCCTCCACTTT. It encodes CAISDGPDAGSPLHF.